The 4 T cell receptor beta chains reported below all come from one sample, sequenced in a study of CD8 T cells in ankylosing spondylitis. TCRdb re-derived calls from the 5' RACE reads in MiXCR, one entry per CDR3 protein. The table lists some 150,000 distinct CDR3 sequences, under 45% of them singletons, with 13% to 15% in the top ten. The specimen was synovial fluid, either unsorted or a sorted T cell fraction (not recorded which). These receptors originate from a male donor with ankylosing spondylitis.

This chain joins TRBV27 and TRBJ1-5; D remains unclear. Between the trimmed V and J ends, which lost 11 bases and 0 bases, there was a span of 17 bases. The CDR3 is 15 residues long. Germline CDR1 reads MNHEY; CDR2 reads SMNVEV (reference sequence). CDR3 DNA sequence: TGTGCCGTGGGGAACAGCATCAATAGCAATCAGCCCCAGCATTTT. It encodes CAVGNSINSNQPQHF.

This chain connects TRBV6-1 to TRBJ2-7; D may be TRBD1 (6 bases). Between the trimmed V and J ends, which lost 2 bases and 1 base, there was a span of 12 bases. CDR1 MNHNS and CDR2 SASEGT come from the germline V gene. The CDR3 has 15 residues. The CDR3: CASSEWAGESYEQYF. Written as DNA, the CDR3 is TGTGCCAGCAGTGAATGGGCAGGGGAATCCTACGAGCAGTACTTC.

V is TRBV6-1 and J is TRBJ1-2; tentative D call: TRBD1 (5 bases). Germline values: CDR1 MNHNS, CDR2 SASEGT. V was cut by 6 bases and J by 2 bases, with 13 bases left in between. The CDR3 sequence is 14 residues long. As DNA, the CDR3 is TGTGCCAGCAGAAGCGCTTGGGACAACTATGGCTACACCTTC. Translated: CASRSAWDNYGYTF.

This clonotype was recorded many times. This chain uses TRBV12-3 or TRBV12-4 with TRBJ2-7; the match to TRBD1 covers 8 bases. The CDR3 loop spans 14 amino acids. With 2 bases clipped from V and 4 bases from J, the junction kept 4 bases outside the gene matches. DNA of the CDR3: TGTGCCAGCAGTTTAAGGGACAGGCTTTACGAGCAGTACTTC. Protein product: CASSLRDRLYEQYF.